These T cell receptor beta chains were read from a single sample in a study of neurological immune-mediated disorders. Each CDR3 protein is one row after TCRdb ran MiXCR on the 5' RACE reads. The data show about 71,000 distinct CDR3 sequences, with roughly a tenth seen just once and approximately 9.7% held by the top ten. Sequencing was done on a sample of PBMCs. Receptors were obtained from a man aged 30 to 45 in good health. Each CDR3 is given with its conserved first and last residue. The D gene is left open where the match is weak. Size is stated for part of the rows, as once, few or many counts, or as a class when the clone is expanded.

abundance | d_gene | j_gene | v_gene | CDR3nt | CDR3aa
many | - | TRBJ2-1 | TRBV24-1 | TGTGCCACCAGTGTGAGCGCCCAGTACAATGAGCAGTTCTTC | CATSVSAQYNEQFF
many | - | TRBJ2-7 | TRBV10-3 | TGTGCCATCAGTGATGGTGCCAGGGAGTCCTACGAGCAGTACTTC | CAISDGARESYEQYF
many | TRBD1 | TRBJ1-2 | TRBV27 | TGTGCCAGCAGCCCGGGACAGGGCCACTACTATGGCTACACCTTC | CASSPGQGHYYGYTF
many | TRBD2 | TRBJ2-1 | TRBV7-9 | TGTGCCAGCAGCCCGACTAGCAGCTCCTACAATGAGCAGTTCTTC | CASSPTSSSYNEQFF
few | - | TRBJ2-7 | TRBV7-2 | TGTGCCAGCAGCTCCGGCCATCCGTACGAGCAGTACTTC | CASSSGHPYEQYF
many | - | TRBJ2-1 | TRBV30 | TGTGCCTGGACTCAAACCTTCTCCTACAATGAGCAGTTCTTC | CAWTQTFSYNEQFF
- | - | TRBJ2-7 | TRBV5-6 | TGTGCCAGCAGCTACTCGTCCCTCTCCTACGAGCAGTACTTC | CASSYSSLSYEQYF
few | TRBD2 | TRBJ2-5 | TRBV7-9 | TGTGCCAGCAGCCGCGGGGTTGGAAGCGGGAGGGAGGAGACCCAGTACTTC | CASSRGVGSGREETQYF
many | TRBD1 | TRBJ2-3 | TRBV28 | TGTGCCAGCAGTCCCGGGACAGCGAGGGAAGATACGCAGTATTTT | CASSPGTAREDTQYF
- | - | TRBJ2-1 | TRBV20-1 | TGCAGCCCGAAATCCTATAGCTCCTACAATGAGCAGTTCTTC | CSPKSYSSYNEQFF
- | - | TRBJ1-1 | TRBV10-1 | TGCGCCAGCAGTGACCATCAGGGGAAAACTGAAGCTTTCTTT | CASSDHQGKTEAFF
many | TRBD2 | TRBJ2-7 | TRBV7-2 | TGTGCCAGCAGCTCGACTAGCCGCTCCTACGAGCAGTACTTC | CASSSTSRSYEQYF
many | - | TRBJ2-7 | TRBV20-1 | TGCAGTGCTAGTAGCAGGGAGTCCTACGAGCAGTACTTC | CSASSRESYEQYF
few | - | TRBJ2-7 | TRBV10-1 | TGCGCCAGCAGTGAGTCGGGAAGGGAGAATTCCTACGAGCAGTACTTC | CASSESGRENSYEQYF
once | TRBD2 | TRBJ2-3 | TRBV6-6 | TGTGCCAGCACTCTCTCGACTAGCGCAGATACGAAGTATTTT | CASTLSTSADTKYF
few | - | TRBJ2-2 | TRBV12-3/TRBV12-4 | TGTGCCAGCAGTTTAAGTGCGGGGAACACCGGGGAGCTGTTTTTT | CASSLSAGNTGELFF
many | - | TRBJ2-1 | TRBV5-6 | TGTGCCAGCAGCCGGGGACACAATGAGCAGTTCTTC | CASSRGHNEQFF
many | TRBD1 | TRBJ2-7 | TRBV2 | TGTGCCAGCAGTGCCGGGGCAGGGGGAACCTACGAGCAGTACTTC | CASSAGAGGTYEQYF
many | TRBD2 | TRBJ2-3 | TRBV12-3/TRBV12-4 | TGTGCCAGCAGATCGGGACTAGCGGGAGGGGGAGATACGCAGTATTTT | CASRSGLAGGGDTQYF
many | - | TRBJ2-1 | TRBV5-1 | TGCGCCAGCAGCTTGGAGCTACGACGTGAGCAGTTCTTC | CASSLELRREQFF
- | TRBD1 | TRBJ2-7 | TRBV7-2 | TGTGCCAGCAGCATTGCCGGACAGGGCGAGCAGTACTTC | CASSIAGQGEQYF
many | - | TRBJ2-4 | TRBV6-6 | TGTGCCAGCAGTCCCCATAGTACGCCCGCCAAAAACATTCAGTACTTC | CASSPHSTPAKNIQYF
many | - | TRBJ2-3 | TRBV20-1 | TGCAGTGCTAGCATCGGGACAAGCACAGATACGCAGTATTTT | CSASIGTSTDTQYF
many | - | TRBJ2-2 | TRBV19 | TGTGCCAGTAAGTCGAACACCGGGGAGCTGTTTTTT | CASKSNTGELFF
many | TRBD1 | TRBJ1-2 | TRBV29-1 | TGCAGCGTTGAAGCGGGACAGTCCTCCTATGGCTACACCTTC | CSVEAGQSSYGYTF
many | TRBD1 | TRBJ1-2 | TRBV4-2 | TGTGCCAGCAGCCAAGATCCCGGGACAGGGGCTTCCTATGGCTACACCTTC | CASSQDPGTGASYGYTF
few | - | TRBJ2-5 | TRBV9 | TGTGCCAGCAGCGTACGGACTGAAGAGACCCAGTACTTC | CASSVRTEETQYF
many | - | TRBJ2-5 | TRBV5-1 | TGCGCCAGCAGCGAGGGACGTCTCGAAGAGACCCAGTACTTC | CASSEGRLEETQYF
many | - | TRBJ1-1 | TRBV5-1 | TGCGCCAGCAGGGTGCGGGGTGCGGTGAACACTGAAGCTTTCTTT | CASRVRGAVNTEAFF
many | TRBD2 | TRBJ2-1 | TRBV5-1 | TGCGCCAGCAGCCGTAGCGGGACATCCTACAATGAGCAGTTCTTC | CASSRSGTSYNEQFF
many | TRBD2 | TRBJ2-1 | TRBV24-1 | TGTGCCACCAGTGATTTGGAAGCGGGACGTAGGTTCTTC | CATSDLEAGRRFF
many | - | TRBJ2-2 | TRBV5-1 | TGCGCCAGCTTTCAGGGCGAGACTGAAAACACCGGGGAGCTGTTTTTT | CASFQGETENTGELFF
many | - | TRBJ2-1 | TRBV27 | TGTGCCAGCAGTTTACCTAACCAGGTCAATGAGCAGTTCTTC | CASSLPNQVNEQFF
many | TRBD1 | TRBJ1-2 | TRBV7-9 | TGTGCCAGCGCAAGGATGGGACAGGGGAACTATGGCTACACCTTC | CASARMGQGNYGYTF
many | TRBD2 | TRBJ2-2 | TRBV20-1 | TGCAGTGCTAGTACCTTGGCGGCGACTAGCGGGAGTATAGACACCGGGGAGCTGTTTTTT | CSASTLAATSGSIDTGELFF
many | - | TRBJ2-3 | TRBV6-2/TRBV6-3 | TGTGCCAGCAGTCCCGGAGCTTGGCGATCAAGCACAGATACGCAGTATTTT | CASSPGAWRSSTDTQYF
many | - | TRBJ2-7 | TRBV20-1 | TGCAGTGCCCTCCGTTCCTACGAGCAGTACTTC | CSALRSYEQYF
- | - | TRBJ1-5 | TRBV29-1 | TGCAGCCCGGATCAGCCCCAGCATTTT | CSPDQPQHF
- | - | TRBJ2-2 | TRBV18 | TGTGCCAGCTCACGATCCGAGGGGAACACCGGGGAGCTGTTTTTT | CASSRSEGNTGELFF
many | - | TRBJ2-7 | TRBV7-8 | TGTGCCAGCAGCTTAGACCGGGACGGCTCCTACGAGCAGTACTTC | CASSLDRDGSYEQYF
many | - | TRBJ2-2 | TRBV11-2 | TGTGCCAGCAGGGAATCCAGCTTGGGGGGCAGCACCGGGGAGCTGTTTTTT | CASRESSLGGSTGELFF
many | TRBD1 | TRBJ2-1 | TRBV5-6 | TGTGCCAGCAGCCCCGGGACAGGGTGGAATGAGCAGTTCTTC | CASSPGTGWNEQFF